The clone carrying this T cell receptor (beta chain) was seen only a few times. Its specificity is not known. These data come from a study of beta chain features in type 1 diabetes. Study-wide results and limits: Any HLA type influence on TCRB rearrangement was left unresolved here. Significant though moderate, a shortening of TCRB CDR3s appeared in all four CD4+ subsets of Type 1 diabetes patients. The naive, central memory and Treg TCRB repertoires looked more alike in patients than they did in healthy donors. PCR could preferentially amplify shorter templates, alike in patients and controls.

Expressed TCRB transcripts were sequenced after all isolated RNA was converted to cDNA. Naive, central memory and regulatory T cell samples came to a mean of approximately 3.6 million reads. Generated by immunoSEQ multiplex PCR, the TCRdb table keeps only in-frame clones and is missing some. This sample has more than 300,000 clones; 9.5% to 10% occur once, and the top ten carry 0.55% to 0.75%. This CDR3 is built from 14 residues. The V gene's germline CDR1 is MNHNS and CDR2 SASEGT. J lost 2 bases, V lost 7 bases, and 6 bases had no gene match. Input material: central memory CD4+ T cells from blood. The chain combines TRBV6-1 with TRBJ1-2, with 8 bases fitting TRBD1. This receptor was identified in a man aged 25-40 years with type 1 diabetes. CDR3 residues: CASTPGQANYGYTF. CDR3 bases: TGTGCCAGCACTCCGGGACAGGCGAACTATGGCTACACCTTC.